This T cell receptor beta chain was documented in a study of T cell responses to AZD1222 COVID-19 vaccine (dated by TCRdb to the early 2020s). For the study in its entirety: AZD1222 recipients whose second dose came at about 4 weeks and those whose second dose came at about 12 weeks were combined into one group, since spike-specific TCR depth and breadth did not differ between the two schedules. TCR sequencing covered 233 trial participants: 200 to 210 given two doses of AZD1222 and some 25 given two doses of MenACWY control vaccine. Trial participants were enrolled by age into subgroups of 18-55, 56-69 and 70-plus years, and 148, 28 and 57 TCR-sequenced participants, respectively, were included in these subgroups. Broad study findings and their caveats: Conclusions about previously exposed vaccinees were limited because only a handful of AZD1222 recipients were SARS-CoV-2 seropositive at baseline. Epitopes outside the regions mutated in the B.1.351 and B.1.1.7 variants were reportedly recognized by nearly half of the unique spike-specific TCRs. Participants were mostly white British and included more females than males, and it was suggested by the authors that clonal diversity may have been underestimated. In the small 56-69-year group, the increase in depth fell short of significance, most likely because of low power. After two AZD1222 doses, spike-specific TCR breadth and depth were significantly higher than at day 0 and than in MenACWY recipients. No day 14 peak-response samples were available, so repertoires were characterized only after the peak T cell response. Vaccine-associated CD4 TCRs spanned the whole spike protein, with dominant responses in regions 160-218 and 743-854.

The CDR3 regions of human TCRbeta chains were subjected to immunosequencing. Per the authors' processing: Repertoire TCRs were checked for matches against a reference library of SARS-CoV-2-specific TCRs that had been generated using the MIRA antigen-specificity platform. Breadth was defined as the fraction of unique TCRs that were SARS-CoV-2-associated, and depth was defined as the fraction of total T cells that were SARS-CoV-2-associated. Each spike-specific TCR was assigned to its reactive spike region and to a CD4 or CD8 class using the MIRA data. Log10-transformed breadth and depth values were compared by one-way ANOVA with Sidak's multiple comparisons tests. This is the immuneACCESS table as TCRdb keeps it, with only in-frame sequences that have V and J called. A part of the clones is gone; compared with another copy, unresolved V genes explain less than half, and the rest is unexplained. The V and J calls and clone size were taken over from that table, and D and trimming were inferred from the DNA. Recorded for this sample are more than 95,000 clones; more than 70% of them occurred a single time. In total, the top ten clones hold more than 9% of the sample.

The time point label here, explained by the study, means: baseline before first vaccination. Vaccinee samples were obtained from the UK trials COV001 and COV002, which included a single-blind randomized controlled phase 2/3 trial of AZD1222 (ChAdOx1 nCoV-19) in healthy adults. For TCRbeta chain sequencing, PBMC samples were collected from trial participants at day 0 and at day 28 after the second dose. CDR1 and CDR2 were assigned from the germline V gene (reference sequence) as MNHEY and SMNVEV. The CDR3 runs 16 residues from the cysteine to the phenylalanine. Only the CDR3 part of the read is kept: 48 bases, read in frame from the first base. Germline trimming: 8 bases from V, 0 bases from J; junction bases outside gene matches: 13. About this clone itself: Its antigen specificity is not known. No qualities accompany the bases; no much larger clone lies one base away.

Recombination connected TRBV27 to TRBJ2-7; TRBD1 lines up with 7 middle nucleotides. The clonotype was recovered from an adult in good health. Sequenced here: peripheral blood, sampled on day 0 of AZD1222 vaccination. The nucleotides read TGTGCCAGCCTTCCCTACGACAGGGCGAGCTCCTACGAGCAGTACTTC. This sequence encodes CASLPYDRASSYEQYF.